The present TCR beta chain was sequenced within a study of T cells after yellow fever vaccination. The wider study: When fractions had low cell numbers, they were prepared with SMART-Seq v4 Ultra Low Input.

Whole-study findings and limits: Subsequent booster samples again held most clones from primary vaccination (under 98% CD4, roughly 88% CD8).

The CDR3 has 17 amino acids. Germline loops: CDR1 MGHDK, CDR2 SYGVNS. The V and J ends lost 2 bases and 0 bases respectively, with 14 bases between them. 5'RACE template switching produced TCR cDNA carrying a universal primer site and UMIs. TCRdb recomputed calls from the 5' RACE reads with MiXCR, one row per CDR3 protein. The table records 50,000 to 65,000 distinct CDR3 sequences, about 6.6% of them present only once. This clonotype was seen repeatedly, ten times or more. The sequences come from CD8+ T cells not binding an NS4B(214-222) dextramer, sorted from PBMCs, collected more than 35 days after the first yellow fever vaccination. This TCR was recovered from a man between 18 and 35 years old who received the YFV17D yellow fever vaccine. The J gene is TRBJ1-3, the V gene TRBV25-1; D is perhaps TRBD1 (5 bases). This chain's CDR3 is CASSEEAGVGSGNTIYF. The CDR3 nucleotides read TGTGCCAGCAGTGAAGAGGCGGGGGTTGGCTCTGGAAACACCATATATTTT.